This T cell receptor beta chain was retrieved from a study of cytomegalovirus exposure and HLA in healthy donors. This CDR3 comprises 14 residues. J lost 6 bases, V lost 6 bases, and 1 base had no gene match. Germline assignment: CDR1 WSHSY and CDR2 SAAADI. With 60 Vbeta and 13 Jbeta primers, the PCR was carried out. The assay was immunoSEQ multiplex PCR, and TCRdb's table has in-frame clones only and misses some. The sample lists over 90,000 clones, approximately 76% occurring once. The TCR originated in a woman aged 55-70 years in good health and CMV-seropositive. The material sequenced was PBMCs. The chain employs TRBV10-2 and TRBJ2-1; TRBD2 agrees at 14 bases. CDR3 sequence (DNA): TGCGCCAGCAGGGGACTAGCGGGAGTCAATGAGCAGTTCTTC. Translation gives CASRGLAGVNEQFF.